The next 25 T cell receptor beta chains were all read from a single sample in a study of control samples from healthy donors and cancer patients. Sequencing was performed with immunoSEQ multiplex PCR; in TCRdb, only in-frame clones are kept and a portion is missing. The sample lists tens of thousands of clones, about 88% occurring once. The material sequenced was blood. These receptors originate from a woman between 50 and 59 years old in good health.

Regarding this clone: Other DNA sequences of this sample code for an identical CDR3. The chain uses TRBV5-1 and TRBJ1-1; the D gene is possibly TRBD1 (5 bases). The CDR3 runs 13 residues. With 5 bases removed from V and 8 bases from J, the gap between germline ends came to 16 bases. The germline V gene has CDR1 SGHRS and CDR2 YFSETQ. The CDR3: CASSSQGSGEAFF. The CDR3 nucleotides read TGCGCCAGCAGTTCCCAGGGCAGTGGGGAAGCTTTCTTT.

The chain has TRBV12-5 and TRBJ2-7; no firm D call. V was shortened by 3 bases and J by 6 bases, with 9 bases between the two germline ends. This CDR3 is built from 12 residues. The V gene's germline CDR1 is LGHNT and CDR2 FRNRAP. The CDR3 sequence is CASGLPHGEQYF. DNA for the CDR3: TGTGCTAGTGGTTTACCCCACGGCGAGCAGTACTTC. The full variable domain, completed using reference TRBV12-5 and TRBJ2-7, is DARVTQTPRHKVTEMGQEVTMRCQPILGHNTVFWYRQTMMQGLELLAYFRNRAPLDDSGMPKDRFSAEMPDATLATLKIQPSEPRDSAVYFCASGLPHGEQYFGPGTRLTVT.

V is TRBV11-2 and J is TRBJ2-2; maybe TRBD2 (5 bases). The length of the CDR3 is 14 residues. Germline values: CDR1 SGHAT, CDR2 FQNNGV. V was clipped by 2 bases and J by 3 bases, with 7 bases between them. This chain's CDR3 is CASSLLAYTGELFF. The DNA for the CDR3 is TGTGCCAGCAGCTTACTAGCCTACACCGGGGAGCTGTTTTTT.

This chain uses TRBV18 with TRBJ1-1, with D perhaps matching TRBD1 (5 bases). V was clipped by 2 bases and J by 4 bases, with 14 bases between them. Germline V gene sequence: CDR1 KGHSH, CDR2 LQKENI. The length of the CDR3 is 15 residues. In DNA, the CDR3 is TGTGCCAGCTCACCAAGCGGAGGGGTCGGCACTGAAGCTTTCTTT. It is translated as CASSPSGGVGTEAFF.

The rearrangement links TRBV6-6 to TRBJ1-5, with a weak D call TRBD1 (6 bases). Germline CDR1 reads MNHNY; CDR2 reads SVGAGI (reference sequence). The CDR3 covers 13 residues. Trimming removed 7 bases at V and 7 bases at J, with 14 bases between. The CDR3 is CASTGGAGQPQHF. For the CDR3, the DNA is TGTGCCAGCACTGGGGGCGCGGGACAGCCCCAGCATTTT.

The J gene is TRBJ2-7, the V gene TRBV12-3 or TRBV12-4; D unclear. The CDR3 is made up of 13 amino acids. Trimming removed 1 base at V and 3 bases at J, with 7 bases between. As DNA, the CDR3 is TGTGCCAGCAGTTTAGTCGTTTTCTACGAGCAGTACTTC. Residues: CASSLVVFYEQYF.

The V gene is TRBV6-5, the J gene TRBJ1-2, with TRBD1 as a possible D gene (5 bases). The length of the CDR3 is 13 residues. V was shortened by 3 bases and J by 8 bases, with 13 bases between the two germline ends. Germline V lookup: CDR1 MNHEY, CDR2 SVGAGI. The chain's CDR3 is CASSYTLGDGYTF. CDR3 DNA sequence: TGTGCCAGCAGTTATACCCTGGGGGACGGCTACACCTTC.

The chain is built from TRBV9 and TRBJ2-3; TRBD2 matches 12 bases. Per germline, CDR1 SGDLS and CDR2 YYNGEE. J was trimmed by 3 bases and V by 4 bases; bases with no gene match: 6. The CDR3 consists of 16 residues. The CDR3 DNA sequence: TGTGCCAGCAGCCCCACTAGCGGGGGGAGGACAGATACGCAGTATTTT. This encodes CASSPTSGGRTDTQYF.

The chain links TRBV7-6 to TRBJ1-3; TRBD1 matches 8 bases. The CDR3 has 13 amino acids. The V segment lost 5 bases and the J segment 4 bases; nucleotides outside the gene matches: 1. Germline CDR1 and CDR2: SGHVS and FNYEAQ. The CDR3 sequence: CASSRDRGNTIYF. The CDR3 nucleotides are TGTGCCAGCAGCCGGGACAGGGGAAACACCATATATTTT.

This chain connects TRBV2 to TRBJ2-1; the match to TRBD1 covers 7 bases. Germline V CDR1 and CDR2: SNHLY, FYNNEI. The CDR3 length is 17 residues. J was trimmed by 15 bases and V by 2 bases; bases with no gene match: 22. The CDR3 protein is CASSELRGQTEERGRFF. CDR3 DNA: TGTGCCAGCAGTGAATTAAGGGGACAGACAGAGGAGAGGGGGCGGTTCTTC.

This clone was picked up one time. This rearrangement joins TRBV5-4 to TRBJ2-3; maybe TRBD1 (6 bases). The germline V gene has CDR1 SGHNT and CDR2 YYREEE (reference sequence). CDR3 size: 15 residues. Trimming shortened V by 2 bases and J by 4 bases, and 14 bases separated the two germline ends. CDR3 bases: TGTGCCAGCAGCTTAGGACACAGGGTCGCAGATACGCAGTATTTT. It encodes CASSLGHRVADTQYF.

The CDR3 protein is CASRVGGNTEAFF. The CDR3 bases are TGTGCCAGTAGGGTAGGGGGGAACACTGAAGCTTTCTTT. This chain connects TRBV19 to TRBJ1-1; D is possibly TRBD1 (6 bases). Trimming removed 6 bases at V and 1 base at J, with 9 bases between. Germline CDR1 and CDR2: LNHDA and SQIVND (reference sequence). The CDR3 extends over 13 amino acids.

The chain couples TRBV19 to TRBJ1-4, with 9 bases aligning to TRBD1. Germline V gene lookup returns CDR1 LNHDA and CDR2 SQIVND (reference sequence). The CDR3 runs 17 residues. Unmatched junction bases numbered 13, after V lost 4 bases and J lost 7 bases. CDR3: CASSRRAQGAEGEKLFF. CDR3 bases: TGTGCCAGTAGTAGAAGGGCACAGGGGGCGGAGGGTGAAAAACTGTTTTTT. Combining the CDR3 with reference TRBV19 and TRBJ1-4 gives the whole variable domain DGGITQSPKYLFRKEGQNVTLSCEQNLNHDAMYWYRQDPGQGLRLIYYSQIVNDFQKGDIAEGYSVSREKKESFPLTVTSAQKNPTAFYLCASSRRAQGAEGEKLFFGSGTQLSVL.

The rearrangement joins TRBV5-4 to TRBJ2-4, with 9 bases fitting TRBD2. Germline CDR1 is SGHNT and CDR2 is YYREEE (reference sequence). With V trimmed by 5 bases and J by 8 bases, 8 bases remained unmatched. This CDR3 is built from 14 residues. The CDR3 reads CASSKRGAEDIQYF. The CDR3 region has the DNA TGTGCCAGCAGTAAGCGGGGGGCCGAGGACATTCAGTACTTC.

This chain connects TRBV5-1 to TRBJ1-1; D possibly corresponds to TRBD1 (5 bases). The CDR3 extends over 15 amino acids. The germline CDR1 and CDR2 sequences are SGHRS and YFSETQ. V was cut by 0 bases and J by 1 base, with 10 bases left in between. In nucleotides, the CDR3 is TGCGCCAGCAGCTTGGCAGGGAACGGGAACACTGAAGCTTTCTTT. Its protein product is CASSLAGNGNTEAFF.

This chain links TRBV5-4 with TRBJ1-6; TRBD1 might be the D (6 bases). CDR1 and CDR2 from the germline V gene are SGHNT and YYREEE (reference sequence). The length of the CDR3 is 13 residues. Trimming removed 6 bases from V and 9 bases from J, with 13 bases in between. CDR3 nucleotides: TGTGCCAGCAAGGGCGAGGGGGGTTCACCCCTCCACTTT. It is translated as CASKGEGGSPLHF.

The gene calls are TRBV6-5 and TRBJ2-1; D is undetermined. CDR1 is MNHEY, CDR2 SVGAGI, per germline. Trimming shortened V by 7 bases and J by 8 bases, and 12 bases separated the two germline ends. This CDR3 is 12 amino acids long. The CDR3 protein is CASTLDRDEQFF. Here the CDR3 DNA reads TGTGCCAGCACTCTGGATCGGGATGAGCAGTTCTTC.

Concerning this clone itself: Different DNA sequences within this sample yield the same CDR3. The chain employs TRBV3-1 (or the pseudogene TRBV3-2) and TRBJ2-6, with D uncertain. V dropped 1 base and J dropped 4 bases, with 8 bases sitting between them. The CDR3 totals 15 residues. Germline V lookup: CDR1 LGHDT, CDR2 YNNKEL (reference sequence). CDR3 in DNA: TGTGCCAGCAGCCAAGCCGGAGCCGGGGCCAACGTCCTGACTTTC. Encoded protein: CASSQAGAGANVLTF.

The rearrangement links TRBV6-5 to TRBJ1-2; D gene uncertain. The germline V gene encodes CDR1 MNHEY and CDR2 SVGAGI. The CDR3 covers 14 residues. V lost 8 bases and J lost 2, with 15 bases in between. The CDR3 reads CASLPAGLNYGYTF. The CDR3 DNA sequence: TGTGCCAGCCTGCCGGCAGGACTAAACTATGGCTACACCTTC.

V gene TRBV6-5 combines with J gene TRBJ1-4; 9 bases match TRBD1. CDR3 length: 14 amino acids. V dropped 5 bases and J dropped 6; count of bases not matched to a gene: 4. Germline CDR1 MNHEY, CDR2 SVGAGI. CDR3 loop: CASSPDRGYEKLFF. The CDR3 bases are TGTGCCAGCAGTCCCGACAGGGGGTATGAAAAACTGTTTTTT.

The V and J genes are TRBV11-2 and TRBJ1-6; D is ambiguous. In germline, CDR1 is SGHAT, CDR2 FQNNGV. This CDR3 spans 17 amino acids. V was pared by 3 bases and J by 8 bases, with 20 bases between. The CDR3 coding sequence is TGTGCCAGCAGCTTTTTCCCCCGCGCATCCCCTTATTCACCCCTCCACTTT. Translated, it gives CASSFFPRASPYSPLHF.

This rearrangement joins TRBV7-2 to TRBJ2-6, with a tentative D call TRBD1 (6 bases). The CDR3 consists of 15 residues. Looked up from germline, CDR1 is SGHTA and CDR2 is FQGNSA. Deletions cut 2 bases from V and 8 bases from J, with 13 bases between. CDR3 residues: CASSLFTGTSNVLTF. The CDR3 region has the DNA TGTGCCAGCAGCTTATTTACAGGGACCTCCAACGTCCTGACTTTC. The full variable domain, rest sourced from reference TRBV7-2 and TRBJ2-6, is GAGVSQSPSNKVTEKGKDVELRCDPISGHTALYWYRQSLGQGLEFLIYFQGNSAPDKSGLPSDRFSAERTGGSVSTLTIQRTQQEDSAVYLCASSLFTGTSNVLTFGAGSRLTVL.

This clone occurred once. The chain is built from TRBV5-5 and TRBJ2-6; perhaps TRBD2 as D (5 bases). Trimming took off 4 bases at V and 0 bases at J, with 20 bases between the two ends. Germline loops: CDR1 SGHKS, CDR2 YYEKEE (reference sequence). The CDR3 loop spans 19 amino acids. CDR3 loop: CASSVLANILLSGANVLTF. In DNA, the CDR3 is TGTGCCAGCAGCGTTTTAGCGAACATCTTGCTCTCTGGGGCCAACGTCCTGACTTTC.

V gene TRBV10-3 combines with J gene TRBJ1-1; D might be TRBD1 (6 bases). Trimming removed 4 bases from V and 1 base from J, with 7 bases in between. The CDR3 contains 13 residues. The germline CDR1 and CDR2 sequences are ENHRY and SYGVKD. The CDR3 here is CAISGGQNTEAFF. The DNA of the CDR3 is TGTGCCATCAGTGGGGGACAGAACACTGAAGCTTTCTTT.

CDR3 sequence (DNA): TGCGCCAGCAGCCTACAGGCTCGGGGTGCCACTGAAGCTTTCTTT. Encoded protein: CASSLQARGATEAFF. The chain joins TRBV4-1 to TRBJ1-1; a weak D match, TRBD1 (5 bases). With 4 bases removed from V and 4 bases from J, the gap between germline ends came to 16 bases. The CDR3 has 15 amino acids. Germline CDR1 is MGHRA and CDR2 is YSYEKL.